The next 5 T cell receptor beta chains were all read from a single sample in a study of identifying expanded T cells in peripheral blood. Sequencing was performed with immunoSEQ multiplex PCR; in TCRdb, only in-frame clones are kept and a portion is missing. The sample consists of roughly 84,000 clones, roughly 89% of them appearing once. What was sequenced was blood. The receptors here all came from a person aged 18 to 70 in good health.

This rearrangement joins TRBV7-2 to TRBJ1-5; 7 bases line up with TRBD1. The CDR3 spans 16 residues. Looked up from germline, CDR1 is SGHTA and CDR2 is FQGNSA. J gave up 5 bases and V 6 bases, and 13 bases lay outside the gene matches. The CDR3 reads CASSHCRTGGDQPQHF. The CDR3 DNA follows: TGTGCCAGCAGTCACTGCAGGACAGGTGGGGATCAGCCCCAGCATTTT.

The CDR3 bases are TGCGCCAGCAGCCCACAGGGGAACACCGGGGAGCTGTTTTTT. It yields the protein CASSPQGNTGELFF. V and J are TRBV10-1 and TRBJ2-2; D may be TRBD1 (6 bases). With 6 bases removed from V and 1 base from J, the gap between germline ends came to 9 bases. Germline V gene data show CDR1 as WNHNN and CDR2 as SYGVQD (reference sequence). CDR3 length: 14 amino acids.

V is TRBV7-6 and J is TRBJ2-2; D is unclear. Per the germline V gene, CDR1 is SGHVS and CDR2 is FNYEAQ. CDR3 size: 12 residues. V lost 3 bases to trimming and J lost 4 bases, with 3 bases between them. CDR3 in DNA: TGTGCCAGCAGCTTGTTCACCGGGGAGCTGTTTTTT. This sequence encodes CASSLFTGELFF. Full variable domain (remainder filled in from reference TRBV7-6 and TRBJ2-2): GAGVSQSPRYKVTKRGQDVALRCDPISGHVSLYWYRQALGQGPEFLTYFNYEAQQDKSGLPNDRFSAERPEGSISTLTIQRTEQRDSAMYRCASSLFTGELFFGEGSRLTVL.

The chain employs TRBV6-1 and TRBJ1-2; D is unresolved. Trimming took off 4 bases at V and 5 bases at J, with 8 bases between the two ends. The CDR3 is 12 amino acids. CDR1 MNHNS and CDR2 SASEGT come from the germline V gene. DNA of the CDR3: TGTGCCAGCAGTGGAGACGGTTATGGCTACACCTTC. Translated: CASSGDGYGYTF.

The rearrangement links TRBV2 to TRBJ2-7; 13 positions agree with TRBD2. The V gene's germline CDR1 is SNHLY and CDR2 FYNNEI. The J segment lost 1 base and the V segment lost 8 bases, leaving 2 bases of the junction unmatched. This CDR3 comprises 14 residues. The chain's CDR3 is CASWTSGGSYEQYF. As DNA, the CDR3 is TGTGCCAGCTGGACTAGCGGGGGTTCCTACGAGCAGTACTTC.